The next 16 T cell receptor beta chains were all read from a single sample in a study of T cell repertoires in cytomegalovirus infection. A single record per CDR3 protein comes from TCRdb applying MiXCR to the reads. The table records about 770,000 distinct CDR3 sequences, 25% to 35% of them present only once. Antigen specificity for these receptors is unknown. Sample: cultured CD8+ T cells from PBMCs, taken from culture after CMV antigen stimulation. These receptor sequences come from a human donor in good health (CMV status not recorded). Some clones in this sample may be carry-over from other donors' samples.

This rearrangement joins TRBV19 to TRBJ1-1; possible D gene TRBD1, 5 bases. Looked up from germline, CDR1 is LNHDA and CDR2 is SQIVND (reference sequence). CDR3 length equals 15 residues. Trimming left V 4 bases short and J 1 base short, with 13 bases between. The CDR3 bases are TGTGCCAGTAGTAAGCGCCGACAGCGGAACACTGAAGCTTTCTTT. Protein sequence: CASSKRRQRNTEAFF.

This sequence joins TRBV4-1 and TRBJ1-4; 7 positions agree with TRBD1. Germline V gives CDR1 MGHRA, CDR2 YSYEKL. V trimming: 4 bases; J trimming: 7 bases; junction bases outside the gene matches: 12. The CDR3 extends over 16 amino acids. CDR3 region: CASSPDRVGLSEKLFF. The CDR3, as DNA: TGCGCCAGCAGCCCCGACAGGGTTGGTTTAAGTGAAAAACTGTTTTTT.

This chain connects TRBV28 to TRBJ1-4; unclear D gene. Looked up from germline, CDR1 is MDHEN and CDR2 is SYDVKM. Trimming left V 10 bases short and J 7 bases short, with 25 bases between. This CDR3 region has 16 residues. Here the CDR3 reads CATLIPGSRKGEKLFF. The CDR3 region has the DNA TGTGCCACCCTCATTCCAGGATCCAGAAAAGGTGAAAAACTGTTTTTT.

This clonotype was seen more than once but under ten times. The CDR3 sequence is CAISEGQGGNSPLHF. CDR3 DNA: TGTGCCATCAGTGAAGGACAGGGAGGGAACTCACCCCTCCACTTT. The chain is built from TRBV10-3 and TRBJ1-6; 8 nucleotides line up with TRBD1. Trimming took 3 bases from V and 10 from J; bases not matched to a gene: 8. This CDR3 region has 15 residues. Per the germline V gene, CDR1 is ENHRY and CDR2 is SYGVKD.

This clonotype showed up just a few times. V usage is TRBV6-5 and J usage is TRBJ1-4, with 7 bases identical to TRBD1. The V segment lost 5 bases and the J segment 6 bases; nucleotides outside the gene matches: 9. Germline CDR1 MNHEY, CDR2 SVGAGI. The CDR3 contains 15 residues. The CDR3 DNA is TGTGCCAGCAGTGCCTCACAGGGGCTGGATGAAAAACTGTTTTTT. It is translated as CASSASQGLDEKLFF.

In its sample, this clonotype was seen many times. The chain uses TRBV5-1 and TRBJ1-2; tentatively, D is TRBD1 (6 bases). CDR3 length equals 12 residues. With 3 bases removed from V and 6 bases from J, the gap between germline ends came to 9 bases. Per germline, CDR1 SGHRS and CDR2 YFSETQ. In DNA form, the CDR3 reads TGCGCCAGCAGCTCCTACAGGGATGGCTACACCTTC. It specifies CASSSYRDGYTF.

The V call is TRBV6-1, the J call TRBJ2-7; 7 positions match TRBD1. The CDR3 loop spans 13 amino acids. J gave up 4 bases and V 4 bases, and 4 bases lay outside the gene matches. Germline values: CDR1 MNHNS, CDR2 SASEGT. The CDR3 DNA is TGTGCCAGCAGTGGGGGGACAGTATACGAGCAGTACGTC. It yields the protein CASSGGTVYEQYV.

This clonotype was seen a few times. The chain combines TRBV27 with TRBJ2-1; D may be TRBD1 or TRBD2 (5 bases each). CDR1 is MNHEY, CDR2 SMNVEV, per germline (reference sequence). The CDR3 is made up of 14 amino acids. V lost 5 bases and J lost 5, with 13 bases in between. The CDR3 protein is CASSLPGPNNEQFF. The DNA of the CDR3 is TGTGCCAGCAGTCTACCGGGACCGAACAATGAGCAGTTCTTC.

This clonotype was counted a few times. The CDR3 DNA is TGTGCCAGCAGTGAGGGGGACAGGGGGCGTAACACCATATATTTT. As protein: CASSEGDRGRNTIYF. J is TRBJ1-3 and V is TRBV6-1; 12 bases are a match to TRBD1. Germline lookup yields CDR1 MNHNS and CDR2 SASEGT. After removal of 3 bases from V and 7 bases from J, the junction contained 4 bases not matched to a gene. This CDR3 region has 15 residues.

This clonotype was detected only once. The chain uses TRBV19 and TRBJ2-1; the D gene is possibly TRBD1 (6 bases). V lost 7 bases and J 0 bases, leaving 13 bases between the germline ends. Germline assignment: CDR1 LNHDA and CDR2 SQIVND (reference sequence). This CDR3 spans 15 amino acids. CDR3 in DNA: TGTGCCAGTACTCCTCAGGGGTACTCCTACAATGAGCAGTTCTTC. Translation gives CASTPQGYSYNEQFF.

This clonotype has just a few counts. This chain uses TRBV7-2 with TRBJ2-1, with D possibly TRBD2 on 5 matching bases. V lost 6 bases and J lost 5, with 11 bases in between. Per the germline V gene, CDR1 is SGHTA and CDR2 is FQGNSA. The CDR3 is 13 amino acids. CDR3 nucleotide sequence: TGTGCCAGCAGACCACTAGGGAACAATGAGCAGTTCTTC. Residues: CASRPLGNNEQFF.

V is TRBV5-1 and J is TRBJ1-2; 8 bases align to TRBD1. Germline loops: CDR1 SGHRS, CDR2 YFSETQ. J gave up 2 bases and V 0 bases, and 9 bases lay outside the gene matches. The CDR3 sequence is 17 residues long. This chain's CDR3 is CASSLEGQESTNYGYTF. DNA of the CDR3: TGCGCCAGCAGCTTGGAGGGACAGGAGAGTACGAACTATGGCTACACCTTC.

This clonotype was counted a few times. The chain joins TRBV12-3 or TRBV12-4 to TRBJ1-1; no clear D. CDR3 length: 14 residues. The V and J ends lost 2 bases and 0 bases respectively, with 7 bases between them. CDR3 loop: CASSLNWLNTEAFF. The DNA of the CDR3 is TGTGCCAGCAGTTTAAATTGGCTGAACACTGAAGCTTTCTTT.

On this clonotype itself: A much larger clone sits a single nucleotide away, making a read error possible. The CDR3 loop is CASSLTRGAEQYV. CDR3 in DNA: TGTGCCAGCAGCTTAACAAGGGGGGCCGAGCAGTACGTC. V is TRBV7-9 and J is TRBJ2-7; either TRBD1 or TRBD2 may supply D (6 bases each). Germline lookup yields CDR1 SEHNR and CDR2 FQNEAQ (reference sequence). Trimming removed 2 bases from V and 6 bases from J, with 11 bases in between. The CDR3 has 13 amino acids.

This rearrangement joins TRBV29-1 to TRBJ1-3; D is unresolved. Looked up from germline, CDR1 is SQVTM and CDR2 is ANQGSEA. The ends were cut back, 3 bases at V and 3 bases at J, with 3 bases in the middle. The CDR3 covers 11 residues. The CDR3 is CSVDGGNTIYF. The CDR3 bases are TGCAGCGTTGACGGTGGAAACACCATATATTTT.

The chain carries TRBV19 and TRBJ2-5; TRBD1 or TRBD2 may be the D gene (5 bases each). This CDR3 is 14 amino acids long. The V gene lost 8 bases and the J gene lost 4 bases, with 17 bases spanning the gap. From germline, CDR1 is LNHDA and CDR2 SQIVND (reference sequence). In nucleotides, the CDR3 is TGTGCCAGTTCTCTCATATGGGGGAGAGAGACCCAGTACTTC. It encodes CASSLIWGRETQYF.